This is a list of T cell receptor beta chains from one sample in a study of blood T cell repertoires in COVID-19. Data came from immunoSEQ multiplex PCR; TCRdb stores just in-frame clones and leaves some out. The sample holds over 75,000 clones; around 80% are singletons and the top ten take approximately 9%. What was sequenced was peripheral blood. All receptors derive from a man aged 50-59 years who had recovered from COVID-19. Both conserved end residues are part of each CDR3. The D gene is left open where the match is weak. Some rows mark clone size as missing; the rest say once, few, many or name a class of expanded clone.

cdr3_aa: CASGPNYGYTF; cdr3_nt: TGTGCCAGCGGGCCTAACTATGGCTACACCTTC; j_call: TRBJ1-2; d_call: -; clone_size: -; v_call: TRBV28
cdr3_aa: CASSPLRDTEAFF; cdr3_nt: TGTGCCAGCAGCCCCCTCCGGGACACTGAAGCTTTCTTT; j_call: TRBJ1-1; d_call: -; clone_size: few; v_call: TRBV3-1/TRBV3-2
cdr3_aa: CASSLRQDIQYF; cdr3_nt: TGTGCCAGCTCACTGAGACAGGACATTCAGTACTTC; j_call: TRBJ2-4; d_call: -; clone_size: -; v_call: TRBV18
cdr3_aa: CASSQDGSSYLAGETDTQYF; cdr3_nt: TGCGCCAGCAGCCAAGACGGATCATCCTACCTAGCGGGAGAAACAGATACGCAGTATTTT; j_call: TRBJ2-3; d_call: TRBD2; clone_size: -; v_call: TRBV4-3
cdr3_aa: CASSLDPRSLSYEQYF; cdr3_nt: TGTGCCAGCAGCTTAGACCCCCGGAGCCTTTCCTACGAGCAGTACTTC; j_call: TRBJ2-7; d_call: -; clone_size: -; v_call: TRBV7-2
cdr3_aa: CASSATSGRSYNEQFF; cdr3_nt: TGTGCCAGCAGCGCTACTAGCGGGAGGTCCTACAATGAGCAGTTCTTC; j_call: TRBJ2-1; d_call: TRBD2; clone_size: few; v_call: TRBV7-9
cdr3_aa: CASSEYTWTGGNVLTF; cdr3_nt: TGTGCCAGCAGTGAATATACGTGGACAGGTGGCAACGTCCTGACTTTC; j_call: TRBJ2-6; d_call: TRBD1; clone_size: -; v_call: TRBV25-1
cdr3_aa: CASSRSGNTGELFF; cdr3_nt: TGTGCCAGCAGCAGGTCAGGGAACACCGGGGAGCTGTTTTTT; j_call: TRBJ2-2; d_call: -; clone_size: few; v_call: TRBV28
cdr3_aa: CASSLQGNTEAFF; cdr3_nt: TGTGCCAGCAGCTTACAGGGGAACACTGAAGCTTTCTTT; j_call: TRBJ1-1; d_call: -; clone_size: -; v_call: TRBV11-1
cdr3_aa: CAINGLAVNEQFF; cdr3_nt: TGTGCCATCAATGGACTAGCGGTCAATGAGCAGTTCTTC; j_call: TRBJ2-1; d_call: TRBD2; clone_size: -; v_call: TRBV10-3
cdr3_aa: CASSRGGGNPRATQYF; cdr3_nt: TGTGCCAGCAGTCGAGGCGGCGGGAACCCCCGCGCGACCCAGTACTTC; j_call: TRBJ2-5; d_call: -; clone_size: -; v_call: TRBV28
cdr3_aa: CASSKEALRGPTDTQYF; cdr3_nt: TGTGCCAGCAGCAAAGAGGCCCTCAGGGGGCCCACAGATACGCAGTATTTT; j_call: TRBJ2-3; d_call: -; clone_size: -; v_call: TRBV21-1
cdr3_aa: CASSQWTRHNEQFF; cdr3_nt: TGTGCCAGCAGCCAGTGGACTCGACACAATGAGCAGTTCTTC; j_call: TRBJ2-1; d_call: -; clone_size: -; v_call: TRBV14
cdr3_aa: CASSRQGAGELFF; cdr3_nt: TGTGCCAGCAGCAGACAGGGAGCCGGGGAGCTGTTTTTT; j_call: TRBJ2-2; d_call: TRBD1; clone_size: -; v_call: TRBV3-1/TRBV3-2
cdr3_aa: CASSADRVPDTQYF; cdr3_nt: TGCGCCAGCTCCGCGGACAGGGTCCCAGATACGCAGTATTTT; j_call: TRBJ2-3; d_call: TRBD1; clone_size: -; v_call: TRBV5-1